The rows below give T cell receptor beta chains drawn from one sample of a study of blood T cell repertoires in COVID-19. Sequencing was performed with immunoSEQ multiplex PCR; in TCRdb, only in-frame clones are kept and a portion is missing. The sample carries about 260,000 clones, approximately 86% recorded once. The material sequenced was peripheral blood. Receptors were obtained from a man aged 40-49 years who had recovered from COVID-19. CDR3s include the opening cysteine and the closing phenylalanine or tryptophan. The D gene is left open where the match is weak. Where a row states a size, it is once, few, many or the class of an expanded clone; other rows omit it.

cdr3_aa: CASSEWTGSTSRQETQYF
cdr3_nt: TGTGCCAGCAGTGAATGGACAGGGTCGACTAGCCGACAAGAGACCCAGTACTTC
clone_size: .
d_call: .
cdr3_length: 18
v_call: TRBV25-1
j_call: TRBJ2-5

cdr3_aa: CAISDSRGEQFF
cdr3_nt: TGTGCCATCAGTGACAGTCGGGGAGAGCAGTTCTTC
clone_size: .
d_call: .
cdr3_length: 12
v_call: TRBV10-3
j_call: TRBJ2-1

cdr3_aa: CASSYGDRVNNEQFF
cdr3_nt: TGTGCCAGCAGTTACGGGGACAGGGTTAACAATGAGCAGTTCTTC
clone_size: once
d_call: TRBD1
cdr3_length: 15
v_call: TRBV6-2/TRBV6-3
j_call: TRBJ2-1

cdr3_aa: CASSASRGGSYGYTF
cdr3_nt: TGTGCCAGCAGCGCGAGTAGGGGGGGTAGCTATGGCTACACCTTC
clone_size: .
d_call: .
cdr3_length: 15
v_call: TRBV7-4
j_call: TRBJ1-2

cdr3_aa: CASGLGLRSTDTQYF
cdr3_nt: TGTGCTAGTGGTCTGGGACTGAGGAGCACAGATACGCAGTATTTT
clone_size: .
d_call: .
cdr3_length: 15
v_call: TRBV12-5
j_call: TRBJ2-3

cdr3_aa: CASSYSKLVSKEQYF
cdr3_nt: TGTGCCAGCAGTTACTCGAAACTGGTGAGCAAAGAGCAGTACTTC
clone_size: few
d_call: .
cdr3_length: 15
v_call: TRBV6-5
j_call: TRBJ2-7

cdr3_aa: CASSLSGGPFNEQFF
cdr3_nt: TGTGCCAGCAGCTTATCGGGGGGGCCCTTCAATGAGCAGTTCTTC
clone_size: .
d_call: TRBD2
cdr3_length: 15
v_call: TRBV7-2
j_call: TRBJ2-1

cdr3_aa: CASSLDRLSYEQYF
cdr3_nt: TGTGCCAGCAGCTTAGACAGGCTATCCTACGAGCAGTACTTC
clone_size: few
d_call: .
cdr3_length: 14
v_call: TRBV7-2
j_call: TRBJ2-7

cdr3_aa: CASSSRFSGANVLTF
cdr3_nt: TGTGCCAGCAGTTCCCGGTTCTCTGGGGCCAACGTCCTGACTTTC
clone_size: .
d_call: .
cdr3_length: 15
v_call: TRBV27
j_call: TRBJ2-6

cdr3_aa: CASSSRPGSTYNEQFF
cdr3_nt: TGTGCCAGCAGCTCCCGTCCGGGATCCACCTACAATGAGCAGTTCTTC
clone_size: .
d_call: .
cdr3_length: 16
v_call: TRBV7-9
j_call: TRBJ2-1

cdr3_aa: CASSLAWRNEQFF
cdr3_nt: TGTGCCAGCAGCTTAGCGTGGCGGAATGAGCAGTTCTTC
clone_size: .
d_call: .
cdr3_length: 13
v_call: TRBV7-2
j_call: TRBJ2-1

cdr3_aa: CASLAGAYEQYF
cdr3_nt: TGTGCCAGCCTAGCGGGAGCCTACGAGCAGTACTTC
clone_size: once
d_call: TRBD2
cdr3_length: 12
v_call: TRBV2
j_call: TRBJ2-7

cdr3_aa: CASSYSAGLPSDTQYF
cdr3_nt: TGTGCCAGCAGTTACTCAGCGGGACTCCCTTCAGATACGCAGTATTTT
clone_size: .
d_call: TRBD2
cdr3_length: 16
v_call: TRBV6-2/TRBV6-3
j_call: TRBJ2-3

cdr3_aa: CASSLQGYNQPQHF
cdr3_nt: TGTGCCAGCAGCTTACAGGGTTACAATCAGCCCCAGCATTTT
clone_size: .
d_call: .
cdr3_length: 14
v_call: TRBV7-2
j_call: TRBJ1-5

cdr3_aa: CASRVDRGRQETQYF
cdr3_nt: TGTGCCAGCAGAGTCGACAGGGGGCGTCAAGAGACCCAGTACTTC
clone_size: .
d_call: TRBD1
cdr3_length: 15
v_call: TRBV2
j_call: TRBJ2-5

cdr3_aa: CASSLGAGATNEKLFF
cdr3_nt: TGTGCCAGCAGCTTGGGGGCCGGCGCAACTAATGAAAAACTGTTTTTT
clone_size: .
d_call: .
cdr3_length: 16
v_call: TRBV9
j_call: TRBJ1-4

cdr3_aa: CASSRRLAGGYEQYF
cdr3_nt: TGTGCCAGCAGTCGAAGACTAGCGGGAGGTTACGAGCAGTACTTC
clone_size: .
d_call: TRBD2
cdr3_length: 15
v_call: TRBV27
j_call: TRBJ2-7

cdr3_aa: CSASWSGAQNGYTF
cdr3_nt: TGCAGTGCTAGTTGGTCAGGGGCGCAGAATGGCTACACCTTC
clone_size: .
d_call: .
cdr3_length: 14
v_call: TRBV20-1
j_call: TRBJ1-2

cdr3_aa: CASSPAGVQNTGELFF
cdr3_nt: TGTGCCAGCAGCCCGGCAGGCGTCCAGAACACCGGGGAGCTGTTTTTT
clone_size: .
d_call: .
cdr3_length: 16
v_call: TRBV7-9
j_call: TRBJ2-2

cdr3_aa: CASSVTPGTSGRTGELFF
cdr3_nt: TGTGCCAGTAGTGTAACCCCTGGGACTAGCGGGAGGACCGGGGAGCTGTTTTTT
clone_size: .
d_call: TRBD2
cdr3_length: 18
v_call: TRBV19
j_call: TRBJ2-2

cdr3_aa: CASSPRGGDTDTQYF
cdr3_nt: TGTGCCAGCAGCCCTCGAGGGGGGGACACAGATACGCAGTATTTT
clone_size: once
d_call: .
cdr3_length: 15
v_call: TRBV4-2
j_call: TRBJ2-3

cdr3_aa: CASRDKGEINSPLHF
cdr3_nt: TGTGCCAGCAGGGACAAGGGTGAGATTAATTCACCCCTCCACTTT
clone_size: few
d_call: .
cdr3_length: 15
v_call: TRBV21-1
j_call: TRBJ1-6

cdr3_aa: CASSLNPGRAYDGYTF
cdr3_nt: TGTGCCAGCAGCCTAAATCCAGGCAGGGCCTATGATGGCTACACCTTC
clone_size: .
d_call: .
cdr3_length: 16
v_call: TRBV9
j_call: TRBJ1-2

cdr3_aa: CASSPSWRYADTQYF
cdr3_nt: TGTGCCAGCAGCCCATCTTGGAGGTATGCAGATACGCAGTATTTT
clone_size: .
d_call: .
cdr3_length: 15
v_call: TRBV7-6
j_call: TRBJ2-3

cdr3_aa: CASSKGLAGAVGAQYF
cdr3_nt: TGTGCCAGCAGCAAAGGACTAGCGGGGGCTGTGGGGGCCCAGTACTTC
clone_size: .
d_call: TRBD2
cdr3_length: 16
v_call: TRBV7-7
j_call: TRBJ2-5

cdr3_aa: CASSWGLAGVHHEQYF
cdr3_nt: TGCGCCAGCAGCTGGGGACTAGCGGGAGTTCACCACGAGCAGTACTTC
clone_size: .
d_call: TRBD2
cdr3_length: 16
v_call: TRBV5-1
j_call: TRBJ2-7

cdr3_aa: CASNTGSIGGYTF
cdr3_nt: TGTGCCAGCAACACAGGGTCGATTGGTGGCTACACCTTC
clone_size: .
d_call: .
cdr3_length: 13
v_call: TRBV9
j_call: TRBJ1-2

cdr3_aa: CASSSPTERSYEQYF
cdr3_nt: TGTGCCAGCAGCTCTCCGACAGAGAGGTCCTACGAGCAGTACTTC
clone_size: .
d_call: .
cdr3_length: 15
v_call: TRBV7-9
j_call: TRBJ2-7

cdr3_aa: CASSQEIRTSGTGELFF
cdr3_nt: TGTGCCAGCAGCCAAGAAATCCGTACCTCGGGCACCGGGGAGCTGTTTTTT
clone_size: .
d_call: .
cdr3_length: 17
v_call: TRBV4-2
j_call: TRBJ2-2

cdr3_aa: CASSRLAPSYEQYF
cdr3_nt: TGTGCCAGCAGTAGGCTAGCGCCCTCCTACGAGCAGTACTTC
clone_size: .
d_call: .
cdr3_length: 14
v_call: TRBV2
j_call: TRBJ2-7

cdr3_aa: CASSQGRSGNTIYF
cdr3_nt: TGTGCCAGCAGCCAAGGCCGTTCGGGAAACACCATATATTTT
clone_size: .
d_call: .
cdr3_length: 14
v_call: TRBV16
j_call: TRBJ1-3

cdr3_aa: CATHLGTDSYEQYF
cdr3_nt: TGTGCCACGCACTTAGGGACAGATTCCTACGAGCAGTACTTC
clone_size: .
d_call: .
cdr3_length: 14
v_call: TRBV21-1
j_call: TRBJ2-7

cdr3_aa: CASSPPGQGWGYTF
cdr3_nt: TGTGCCAGCAGTCCGCCGGGACAGGGGTGGGGCTACACCTTC
clone_size: .
d_call: TRBD1
cdr3_length: 14
v_call: TRBV6-5
j_call: TRBJ1-2

cdr3_aa: CASSLGTGGSMNTEAFF
cdr3_nt: TGTGCCAGCAGCTTGGGTACAGGGGGCTCCATGAACACTGAAGCTTTCTTT
clone_size: .
d_call: TRBD1
cdr3_length: 17
v_call: TRBV5-5
j_call: TRBJ1-1

cdr3_aa: CAISPRTGVSYGYTF
cdr3_nt: TGTGCCATCAGTCCCCGGACAGGGGTTAGCTATGGCTACACCTTC
clone_size: .
d_call: TRBD1
cdr3_length: 15
v_call: TRBV10-3
j_call: TRBJ1-2

cdr3_aa: CASSYPPAGGNYEQYF
cdr3_nt: TGTGCCAGCAGTTACCCTCCCGCAGGGGGGAACTACGAGCAGTACTTC
clone_size: .
d_call: .
cdr3_length: 16
v_call: TRBV6-2/TRBV6-3
j_call: TRBJ2-7

cdr3_aa: CASSFRRDSTNEKLFF
cdr3_nt: TGCGCCAGCAGCTTCCGACGGGATTCGACTAATGAAAAACTGTTTTTT
clone_size: .
d_call: .
cdr3_length: 16
v_call: TRBV5-1
j_call: TRBJ1-4

cdr3_aa: CASSLEGSGGPQQFF
cdr3_nt: TGTGCCAGCAGCTTAGAGGGTAGCGGGGGGCCCCAGCAGTTCTTC
clone_size: .
d_call: TRBD2
cdr3_length: 15
v_call: TRBV11-2
j_call: TRBJ2-1

cdr3_aa: CASSLVAEAYEQYF
cdr3_nt: TGCGCCAGCAGCTTGGTGGCGGAGGCCTACGAGCAGTACTTC
clone_size: .
d_call: .
cdr3_length: 14
v_call: TRBV5-1
j_call: TRBJ2-7

cdr3_aa: CASSPLFLAGGSNEQYF
cdr3_nt: TGTGCCAGCTCACCACTCTTTCTAGCGGGAGGCTCCAACGAGCAGTACTTC
clone_size: .
d_call: TRBD2
cdr3_length: 17
v_call: TRBV18
j_call: TRBJ2-7

cdr3_aa: CATSSSRGRAEAFF
cdr3_nt: TGTGCCACCAGCAGTAGTAGAGGGAGAGCTGAAGCTTTCTTT
clone_size: .
d_call: .
cdr3_length: 14
v_call: TRBV15
j_call: TRBJ1-1

cdr3_aa: CASSPRWGRGGTEAFF
cdr3_nt: TGTGCCAGCAGCCCGAGATGGGGGCGAGGGGGTACTGAAGCTTTCTTT
clone_size: few
d_call: .
cdr3_length: 16
v_call: TRBV13
j_call: TRBJ1-1

cdr3_aa: CASSTDRGLYNEQFF
cdr3_nt: TGTGCCAGCAGTACCGACAGGGGGCTCTACAATGAGCAGTTCTTC
clone_size: once
d_call: TRBD1
cdr3_length: 15
v_call: TRBV27
j_call: TRBJ2-1

cdr3_aa: CASSLVGGAADTQYF
cdr3_nt: TGTGCCAGCAGCTTGGTAGGGGGCGCAGCAGATACGCAGTATTTT
clone_size: .
d_call: TRBD1
cdr3_length: 15
v_call: TRBV7-2
j_call: TRBJ2-3

cdr3_aa: CASSPGDYNEQFF
cdr3_nt: TGCGCCAGCAGCCCCGGGGATTACAATGAGCAGTTCTTC
clone_size: .
d_call: .
cdr3_length: 13
v_call: TRBV5-1
j_call: TRBJ2-1

cdr3_aa: CASSQEWTGSKNGYTF
cdr3_nt: TGCGCCAGCAGCCAAGAATGGACAGGGTCGAAAAATGGCTACACCTTC
clone_size: .
d_call: TRBD1
cdr3_length: 16
v_call: TRBV4-3
j_call: TRBJ1-2

cdr3_aa: CSVDLSGQGTLNTGELFF
cdr3_nt: TGCAGCGTCGATCTATCGGGACAGGGGACTCTGAACACCGGGGAGCTGTTTTTT
clone_size: .
d_call: TRBD1
cdr3_length: 18
v_call: TRBV29-1
j_call: TRBJ2-2